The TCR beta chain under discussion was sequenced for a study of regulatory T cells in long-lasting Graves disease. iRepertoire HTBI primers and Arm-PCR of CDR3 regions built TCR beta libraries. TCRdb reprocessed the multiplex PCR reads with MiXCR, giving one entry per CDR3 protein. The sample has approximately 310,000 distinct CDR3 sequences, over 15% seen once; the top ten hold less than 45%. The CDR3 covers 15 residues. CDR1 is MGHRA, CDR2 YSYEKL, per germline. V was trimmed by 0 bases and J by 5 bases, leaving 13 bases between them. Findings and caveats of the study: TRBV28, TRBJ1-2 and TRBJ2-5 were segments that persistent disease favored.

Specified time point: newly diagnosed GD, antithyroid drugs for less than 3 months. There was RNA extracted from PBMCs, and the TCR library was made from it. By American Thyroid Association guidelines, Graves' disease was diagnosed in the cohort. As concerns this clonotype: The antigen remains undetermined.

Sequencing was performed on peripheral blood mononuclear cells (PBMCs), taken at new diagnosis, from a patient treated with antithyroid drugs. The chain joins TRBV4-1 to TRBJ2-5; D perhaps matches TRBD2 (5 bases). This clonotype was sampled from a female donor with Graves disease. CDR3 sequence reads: CASSQDSAGRETQYF. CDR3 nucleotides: TGCGCCAGCAGCCAAGATAGCGCGGGTAGGGAGACCCAGTACTTC.